This T cell receptor (beta chain) was identified during a study of blood T cell repertoires in COVID-19. This table comes from immunoSEQ multiplex PCR, and its TCRdb copy is limited to in-frame clones, with some not included. The table has 250,000 or so clones, approximately 81% seen once; the top ten hold less than 8.5%. Cohort placement rested on clinical history that participants reported themselves. Trimming removed 0 bases from V and 2 bases from J, with 21 bases in between. This CDR3 has 19 amino acids. Sample: PBMCs or T cells enriched from blood (not recorded which). The chain has TRBV23-1 and TRBJ2-3; tentative D call: TRBD2 (6 bases). TRBV23-1 is treated as an ORF (open reading frame) with a function not yet certain. The clonotype was recovered from a woman aged 50 to 65 who had been exposed to COVID-19. The CDR3 coding sequence is TGCGCCAGCAGTCAATCGATAGGCGGGACTTCCTACTTCACAGATACGCAGTATTTT. Translating it yields CASSQSIGGTSYFTDTQYF.